Below are 21 T cell receptor beta chains sequenced from a single sample in a study of shared clonotypes between healthy human individuals. As defined, naive CD8 cells were CD45RO-negative and positively selected for CCR7, with terminally differentiated effector memory CD45RA+ cells excluded. Using immunoSEQ multiplex PCR, the repertoire was profiled, and TCRdb retains in-frame clones only, with some absent. The top ten clones hold around 1.1% of a sample with millions of clones, approximately 94% of them seen once. Sequencing used naive CD8+ T cells sorted from blood. These receptors came from a man between 18 and 29 years old in good health.

The gene calls are TRBV18 and TRBJ1-4, with 9 bases that match TRBD1. V dropped 3 bases and J dropped 4; count of bases not matched to a gene: 0. This CDR3 is built from 14 residues. Germline V gene lookup returns CDR1 KGHSH and CDR2 LQKENI. The CDR3 DNA reads as TGTGCCAGCTCACCGGGACAGGGTAATGAAAAACTGTTTTTT. It codes for CASSPGQGNEKLFF.

The chain employs TRBV7-9 and TRBJ2-1; 8 bases line up with TRBD2. CDR1 and CDR2 (germline): SEHNR, FQNEAQ (reference sequence). V was clipped by 8 bases and J by 7 bases; unmatched bases: 7. This CDR3 spans 13 amino acids. DNA for the CDR3: TGTGCCAGCCTTAGCGGGGAGTGGAATGAGCAGTTCTTC. This codes for CASLSGEWNEQFF.

This rearrangement joins TRBV5-6 to TRBJ2-3; no reliable D call. Germline CDR1 SGHDT, CDR2 YYEEEE. The CDR3 runs 14 residues. Trimming took 4 bases from V and 4 from J, leaving 13 bases between them. CDR3 sequence: CASSPLMESDTQYF. The CDR3 DNA reads as TGTGCCAGCAGCCCACTCATGGAGTCAGATACGCAGTATTTT.

This clone was observed a few times. V usage is TRBV6-4 and J usage is TRBJ1-5; no definite D call. The CDR3 totals 13 residues. Germline lookup yields CDR1 MRHNA and CDR2 SNTAGT. Here the CDR3 DNA reads TGTGAAGTAGTGCGTGGGCGCAATCAGCCCCAGCATTTT. It yields the protein CEVVRGRNQPQHF.

V and J are TRBV28 and TRBJ1-2; D is undetermined. Trimming took 6 bases from V and 8 from J, leaving 16 bases between them. The CDR3 has 13 amino acids. Germline V gives CDR1 MDHEN, CDR2 SYDVKM. CDR3 protein: CASSFDLVRGYTF. CDR3 DNA sequence: TGTGCCAGCAGCTTCGACCTTGTGCGGGGCTACACCTTC.

This clone occurred once. The V call is TRBV28, the J call TRBJ1-5; no firm D call. This CDR3 is built from 12 residues. Germline values: CDR1 MDHEN, CDR2 SYDVKM. The V end lost 6 bases, the J end lost 5 bases, and 8 bases lay between the germline ends. CDR3 sequence reads: CASSPAYQPQHF. In DNA form, the CDR3 reads TGTGCCAGCAGCCCTGCGTATCAGCCCCAGCATTTT.

The chain employs TRBV4-1 and TRBJ2-7, with TRBD1 matching over 7 bases. Trimming at V came to 4 bases and at J to 3 bases, leaving 9 bases not matched to a gene. Germline-derived CDR1 and CDR2 are MGHRA and YSYEKL. The CDR3 is 15 amino acids. CDR3 protein: CASSLQGMGVYEQYF. The CDR3 coding sequence is TGCGCCAGCAGCCTACAGGGGATGGGGGTCTACGAGCAGTACTTC.

V gene TRBV7-9 combines with J gene TRBJ1-1, with unresolved D. From germline, CDR1 is SEHNR and CDR2 FQNEAQ (reference sequence). Trimming took off 6 bases at V and 1 base at J, with 12 bases between the two ends. CDR3 size: 14 residues. As DNA, the CDR3 is TGTGCCAGCAGAAGGACGTATGAGAACACTGAAGCTTTCTTT. It specifies CASRRTYENTEAFF.

This chain connects TRBV27 to TRBJ1-4, with D perhaps matching TRBD1 (6 bases). Trimming left V 6 bases short and J 0 bases short, with 11 bases between. The CDR3 spans 15 residues. Germline values: CDR1 MNHEY, CDR2 SMNVEV (reference sequence). CDR3 loop: CASSDRTATNEKLFF. CDR3 nucleotides: TGTGCCAGCAGCGACAGGACGGCAACTAATGAAAAACTGTTTTTT.

The V and J genes are TRBV29-1 and TRBJ1-1; unclear D gene. Germline V gene sequence: CDR1 SQVTM, CDR2 ANQGSEA. CDR3 length: 12 amino acids. Between the trimmed V and J ends, which lost 7 bases and 5 bases, there was a span of 14 bases. In nucleotides, the CDR3 is TGCAGCGCCACTCACTATTTGACTGAAGCTTTCTTT. Its protein is CSATHYLTEAFF.

The count of this clone is one. The chain is built from TRBV18 and TRBJ2-7, with a tentative D call TRBD1 (6 bases). The CDR3 is 14 amino acids. V lost 1 base and J lost 7, with 14 bases in between. Germline loops: CDR1 KGHSH, CDR2 LQKENI. Here the CDR3 reads CASSPRDIQGEQYF. The CDR3 DNA is TGTGCCAGCTCACCACGAGACATCCAGGGGGAGCAGTACTTC.

Here the CDR3 reads CASSEEPLEATNEKLFF. Here the CDR3 DNA reads TGCGCCAGCAGTGAGGAGCCGCTGGAGGCGACTAATGAAAAACTGTTTTTT. V and J are TRBV10-1 and TRBJ1-4; no definite D call. The CDR3 is 17 amino acids. CDR1 WNHNN and CDR2 SYGVQD come from the germline V gene (reference sequence). Deletions cut 2 bases from V and 2 bases from J, with 15 bases between.

The rearrangement joins TRBV4-3 to TRBJ2-7; the D gene is possibly TRBD2 (5 bases). Germline values: CDR1 LGHNA, CDR2 YSLEER. V gave up 4 bases and J gave up 6 bases, with 13 bases separating them. The CDR3 spans 13 residues. The CDR3 protein is CASSLSLGGEQYF. Here the CDR3 DNA reads TGCGCCAGCAGCCTCTCCCTCGGAGGCGAGCAGTACTTC.

The V gene is TRBV5-1, the J gene TRBJ2-7; the match to TRBD1 covers 7 bases. Germline assignment: CDR1 SGHRS and CDR2 YFSETQ. CDR3 length: 16 amino acids. V dropped 0 bases and J dropped 2; count of bases not matched to a gene: 8. The CDR3 spells CASSLAMTGKAYEQYF. The CDR3 DNA reads TGCGCCAGCAGCTTGGCAATGACAGGGAAGGCCTACGAGCAGTACTTC.

The chain joins TRBV2 to TRBJ1-5; TRBD1 agrees at 7 bases. CDR3 length: 15 amino acids. CDR1 and CDR2 from the germline V gene are SNHLY and FYNNEI. Trimming cost V 2 bases and J 3 bases; bases outside gene matches: 4. The CDR3 sequence is CASSERDSINQPQHF. For the CDR3, the DNA is TGTGCCAGCAGTGAAAGGGACAGCATCAATCAGCCCCAGCATTTT.

The chain links TRBV9 to TRBJ2-2; 9 bases map to TRBD1. The V gene's germline CDR1 is SGDLS and CDR2 YYNGEE. This CDR3 has 14 residues. The V and J ends lost 4 bases and 3 bases, in that order; junction bases with no gene match: 1. The CDR3 protein is CASSTGGDTGELFF. The CDR3 DNA sequence: TGTGCCAGCAGCACAGGGGGCGACACCGGGGAGCTGTTTTTT. The whole variable domain, filled in from reference TRBV9 and TRBJ2-2, reads DSGVTQTPKHLITATGQRVTLRCSPRSGDLSVYWYQQSLDQGLQFLIQYYNGEERAKGNILERFSAQQFPDLHSELNLSSLELGDSALYFCASSTGGDTGELFFGEGSRLTVL.

The rearrangement uses TRBV5-1 and TRBJ2-7; 10 bases match TRBD2. From germline, CDR1 is SGHRS and CDR2 YFSETQ. Unmatched junction bases numbered 14, after V lost 3 bases and J lost 5 bases. This CDR3 has 17 amino acids. The CDR3 loop is CASSSFPLAGESHEQYF. The CDR3 nucleotides are TGCGCCAGCAGCTCCTTTCCCCTAGCGGGAGAATCCCACGAGCAGTACTTC.

This clone was picked up a small number of times. The same CDR3 can be traced to other DNA sequences in this sample. The chain is built from TRBV6-5 and TRBJ2-7; D gene ambiguous. Germline assignment: CDR1 MNHEY and CDR2 SVGAGI. Trimming cost V 6 bases and J 0 bases, with 12 bases left between them. The CDR3 contains 14 residues. CDR3 region: CASRAQYSSYEQYF. The CDR3 DNA sequence: TGTGCCAGCAGGGCCCAGTACAGCTCCTACGAGCAGTACTTC.

V and J are TRBV5-4 and TRBJ2-5; 7 nucleotides match TRBD2. The junction had 6 bases not matched to a gene; V was cut back by 5 bases and J by 5 bases. This CDR3 contains 13 residues. In germline, CDR1 is SGHNT, CDR2 YYREEE (reference sequence). The CDR3: CASRAVGRETQYF. In DNA, the CDR3 is TGTGCCAGCAGGGCGGTCGGGAGGGAGACCCAGTACTTC.

J is TRBJ2-7 and V is TRBV14; possible D gene TRBD2, 6 bases. The CDR3 covers 13 residues. V lost 2 bases to trimming and J lost 6 bases, with 11 bases between them. The germline V gene encodes CDR1 SGHDN and CDR2 FVKESK. In DNA, the CDR3 is TGTGCCAGCAGCCAATCTGCGGAGGGCGAGCAGTACTTC. Its protein is CASSQSAEGEQYF.

V and J are TRBV7-2 and TRBJ1-2, with TRBD1 as a possible D gene (6 bases). Germline V gene sequence: CDR1 SGHTA, CDR2 FQGNSA. There are 13 residues in the CDR3. The V end lost 6 bases, the J end lost 5 bases, and 13 bases lay between the germline ends. CDR3 sequence reads: CASSRPQGYGYTF. The CDR3 coding sequence is TGTGCCAGCAGTCGGCCTCAGGGGTATGGCTACACCTTC.